The sequence of this T cell receptor beta chain was determined in a study of blood T cell repertoires in COVID-19. At the level of the study: Material from acute and convalescent COVID-19 was sourced from the United States, Italy and Spain. T cells, B-cell-depleted T cells, or PBMCs provided the cDNA or gDNA that served as material.

Clones were sequenced by immunoSEQ multiplex PCR, and TCRdb holds only the in-frame ones, with some missing. The profile covers 150,000 to 180,000 clones, with more than 80% appearing a single time and approximately 0.55% taken by the ten largest. Sequencing was carried out using peripheral blood. The TCR was taken from a man in his fifties or sixties with acute or convalescent COVID-19.

This chain's CDR3 is CASSVAGATVYGYTF. DNA for the CDR3: TGTGCCAGCAGCGTAGCAGGGGCCACCGTCTATGGCTACACCTTC. J is TRBJ1-2 and V is TRBV9, with a possible D match to TRBD1 (6 bases). The CDR3 sequence is 15 residues long. The ends were cut back, 0 bases at V and 4 bases at J, with 13 bases in the middle. Germline assignment: CDR1 SGDLS and CDR2 YYNGEE. The full variable domain, rest sourced from reference TRBV9 and TRBJ1-2, is DSGVTQTPKHLITATGQRVTLRCSPRSGDLSVYWYQQSLDQGLQFLIQYYNGEERAKGNILERFSAQQFPDLHSELNLSSLELGDSALYFCASSVAGATVYGYTFGSGTRLTVV.